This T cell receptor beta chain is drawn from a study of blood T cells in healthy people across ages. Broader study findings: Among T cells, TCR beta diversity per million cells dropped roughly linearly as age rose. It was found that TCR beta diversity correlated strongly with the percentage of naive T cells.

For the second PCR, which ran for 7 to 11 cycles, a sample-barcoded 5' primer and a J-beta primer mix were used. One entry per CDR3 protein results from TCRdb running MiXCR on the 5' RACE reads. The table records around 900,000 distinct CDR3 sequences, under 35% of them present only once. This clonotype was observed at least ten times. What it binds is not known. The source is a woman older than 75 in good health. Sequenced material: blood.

The CDR3 DNA reads as TGTGCCAGCAGTTACACGGGACAGGGTAAAAGCACAGATACGCAGTATTTT. This sequence encodes CASSYTGQGKSTDTQYF. The chain is built from TRBV6-5 and TRBJ2-3, with TRBD1 matching over 9 bases. The trim removed 2 bases at V and 0 bases at J, leaving 6 bases unmatched. Germline values: CDR1 MNHEY, CDR2 SVGAGI. This CDR3 is built from 17 residues.